The next 19 T cell receptor beta chains were all read from a single sample in a study of blood T cell repertoires in COVID-19. The data were produced by immunoSEQ multiplex PCR, yet TCRdb's version contains in-frame clones alone and is incomplete. This sample carries 95,000 to 150,000 clones, less than 75% of them seen once, and the ten largest clones take approximately 0.86%. The material sequenced was peripheral blood. The receptors originated from a human donor with acute or convalescent COVID-19. The donor label of this sample is uncertain.

V and J are TRBV5-8 and TRBJ1-4; tentatively, D is TRBD1 (6 bases). The CDR3 is 15 amino acids. V was cut by 0 bases and J by 4 bases, with 10 bases left in between. The germline V gene encodes CDR1 SGHTS and CDR2 YDEGEE. CDR3 nucleotides: TGTGCCAGCAGCTTGGGGGGGCAGGGTAATGAAAAACTGTTTTTT. Protein sequence: CASSLGGQGNEKLFF.

The chain joins TRBV6-5 to TRBJ2-1, with 7 bases matching TRBD2. Germline V CDR1 and CDR2: MNHEY, SVGAGI. V was pared by 5 bases and J by 0 bases, with 4 bases of the junction left unmatched. This CDR3 is 15 amino acids long. CDR3 sequence reads: CASSRGDLSYNEQFF. Here the CDR3 DNA reads TGTGCCAGCAGTCGGGGGGACCTCTCCTACAATGAGCAGTTCTTC.

This chain uses TRBV5-6 with TRBJ1-1; D remains unclear. The germline gives CDR1 SGHDT, CDR2 YYEEEE. This CDR3 spans 14 amino acids. The V end was cut by 0 bases, the J end by 0 bases, with 6 bases between. The CDR3 loop is CASSLAFMNTEAFF. DNA of the CDR3: TGTGCCAGCAGCTTGGCATTCATGAACACTGAAGCTTTCTTT.

The chain uses TRBV10-3 and TRBJ1-2; 9 bases align to TRBD1. V was clipped by 5 bases and J by 5 bases; unmatched bases: 6. There are 14 residues in the CDR3. Germline V gene sequence: CDR1 ENHRY, CDR2 SYGVKD. CDR3 DNA: TGTGCCATCAGTAAAGGGACAGGGTCTTATGGCTACACCTTC. Translating it yields CAISKGTGSYGYTF.

CDR3 loop: CASTGGGQFTDTQYF. DNA for the CDR3: TGTGCCAGCACCGGGGGTGGGCAGTTCACAGATACGCAGTATTTT. V usage is TRBV9 and J usage is TRBJ2-3, with a possible D match to TRBD2 (6 bases). The CDR3 is 15 residues long. The ends were cut back, 6 bases at V and 2 bases at J, with 16 bases in the middle. Per the germline V gene, CDR1 is SGDLS and CDR2 is YYNGEE.

The genes are TRBV11-2 and TRBJ2-3; D ambiguous. The CDR3 sequence is 13 residues long. Per the germline V gene, CDR1 is SGHAT and CDR2 is FQNNGV. V lost 2 bases to trimming and J lost 6 bases, with 9 bases between them. The CDR3 is CASSLSRRDTQYF. CDR3 nucleotide sequence: TGTGCCAGCAGCTTATCACGTCGGGATACGCAGTATTTT.

The V and J genes are TRBV6-4 and TRBJ2-3; the D gene is possibly TRBD2 (6 bases). Looked up from germline, CDR1 is MRHNA and CDR2 is SNTAGT. The CDR3 length is 15 residues. V was shortened by 2 bases and J by 3 bases, with 12 bases between the two germline ends. The CDR3 here is CASSDAGRETDTQYF. CDR3 in DNA: TGTGCCAGCAGTGACGCGGGGAGAGAGACAGATACGCAGTATTTT.

This chain joins TRBV6-1 and TRBJ1-5; D ambiguous. Germline V lookup: CDR1 MNHNS, CDR2 SASEGT. V was pared by 2 bases and J by 4 bases, with 9 bases between. This CDR3 has 14 amino acids. CDR3 bases: TGTGCCAGCAGTGAATGGGCCAGAAATCAGCCCCAGCATTTT. The encoded protein is CASSEWARNQPQHF.

This sequence joins TRBV7-2 and TRBJ2-3, with 8 bases fitting TRBD2. J lost 4 bases, V lost 3 bases, and 3 bases had no gene match. Germline V gives CDR1 SGHTA, CDR2 FQGNSA. This CDR3 comprises 14 residues. CDR3 nucleotides: TGTGCCAGCAGCTTGCGGCGGGGGGCAGATACGCAGTATTTT. Translating gives CASSLRRGADTQYF.

The chain employs TRBV7-6 and TRBJ2-1; D is possibly TRBD2 (5 bases). V gave up 0 bases and J gave up 9 bases, with 18 bases separating them. This CDR3 spans 16 amino acids. From germline, CDR1 is SGHVS and CDR2 FNYEAQ. In DNA, the CDR3 is TGTGCCAGCAGCTTAGCCAGAGGGAGCTCAGGAGGTGAGCAGTTCTTC. It translates to CASSLARGSSGGEQFF.

A single count supports this clone. The CDR3, as DNA: TGTGCCAGCAGTCCTGGAGGGGGACAGACCTACGAGCAGTACGTC. This codes for CASSPGGGQTYEQYV. The chain uses TRBV7-9 and TRBJ2-7; perhaps TRBD1 as D (7 bases). Germline-derived CDR1 and CDR2 are SEHNR and FQNEAQ (reference sequence). The V end lost 6 bases, the J end lost 2 bases, and 17 bases lay between the germline ends. This CDR3 region has 15 residues.

This CDR3 is CASSLTTGTEAFF. The CDR3 nucleotides read TGTGCCAGCAGCTTAACCACAGGGACTGAAGCTTTCTTT. This chain uses TRBV7-2 with TRBJ1-1; possibly TRBD1 for D (6 bases). The CDR3 runs to 13 residues. CDR1 is SGHTA, CDR2 FQGNSA, per germline. The V end was cut by 2 bases, the J end by 5 bases, with 9 bases between.

About this clone itself: A much larger clone lies a single base off, so this may be a read error. The V and J genes are TRBV9 and TRBJ1-1, with unresolved D. This CDR3 is built from 13 residues. Germline V gene data show CDR1 as SGDLS and CDR2 as YYNGEE. V dropped 0 bases and J dropped 4 bases, with 7 bases sitting between them. CDR3 protein: CASSVAGSTEAFF. The CDR3 DNA follows: TGTGCCAGCAGCGTAGCGGGGAGCACTGAAGCTTTCTTT. The full variable domain, rest sourced from reference TRBV9 and TRBJ1-1, is DSGVTQTPKHLITATGQRVTLRCSPRSGDLSVYWYQQSLDQGLQFLIQYYNGEERAKGNILERFSAQQFPDLHSELNLSSLELGDSALYFCASSVAGSTEAFFGQGTRLTVV.

This chain joins TRBV14 and TRBJ2-2; perhaps TRBD1 as D (6 bases). The CDR3 spans 15 residues. Germline V lookup: CDR1 SGHDN, CDR2 FVKESK. V shed 1 base and J shed 7 bases, with 13 bases lying between them. CDR3 region: CASSQGRGGIGELFF. DNA of the CDR3: TGTGCCAGCAGCCAAGGAAGAGGGGGAATCGGGGAGCTGTTTTTT.

The rearrangement uses TRBV9 and TRBJ2-1; TRBD1 matches 9 bases. V was clipped by 3 bases and J by 5 bases; unmatched bases: 9. Germline CDR1 and CDR2: SGDLS and YYNGEE. The CDR3 runs 16 residues. CDR3: CASSGRDRATDNEQFF. The CDR3 DNA reads TGTGCCAGCAGCGGAAGGGACAGGGCAACCGACAATGAGCAGTTCTTC.

The rearrangement links TRBV5-1 to TRBJ2-3, with 13 bases identical to TRBD2. CDR1 is SGHRS, CDR2 YFSETQ, per germline. This CDR3 is 16 amino acids long. With V trimmed by 4 bases and J by 3 bases, 5 bases remained unmatched. CDR3 loop: CASSKGLAGTTDTQYF. CDR3 coding DNA: TGCGCCAGCAGCAAGGGACTAGCGGGGACTACAGATACGCAGTATTTT.

The V and J genes are TRBV24-1 and TRBJ1-5; D is uncertain. Trimming shortened V by 3 bases and J by 2 bases, and 7 bases separated the two germline ends. This CDR3 is built from 14 residues. Germline V lookup: CDR1 KGHDR, CDR2 SFDVKD. The CDR3 DNA is TGTGCCACCAGTGATCGGGGTGGCAATCAGCCCCAGCATTTT. As protein: CATSDRGGNQPQHF.

The chain employs TRBV27 and TRBJ1-6, with 7 bases matching TRBD1. V shed 6 bases, J shed 7 bases, and the junction held 6 bases outside the gene matches. This CDR3 has 14 residues. Per germline, CDR1 MNHEY and CDR2 SMNVEV (reference sequence). CDR3 sequence (DNA): TGTGCCAGCAGCCGGGGACAGATAAATTCACCCCTCCACTTT. As protein: CASSRGQINSPLHF.

The chain joins TRBV11-2 to TRBJ1-4, with TRBD1 identical over 7 bases. V lost 4 bases to trimming and J lost 6 bases; unmatched junction nucleotides: 5. CDR1 and CDR2 from the germline V gene are SGHAT and FQNNGV. The CDR3 runs to 14 residues. In nucleotides, the CDR3 is TGTGCCAGCAGCTCGGGACAGCTTGATGAAAAACTGTTTTTT. This codes for CASSSGQLDEKLFF.